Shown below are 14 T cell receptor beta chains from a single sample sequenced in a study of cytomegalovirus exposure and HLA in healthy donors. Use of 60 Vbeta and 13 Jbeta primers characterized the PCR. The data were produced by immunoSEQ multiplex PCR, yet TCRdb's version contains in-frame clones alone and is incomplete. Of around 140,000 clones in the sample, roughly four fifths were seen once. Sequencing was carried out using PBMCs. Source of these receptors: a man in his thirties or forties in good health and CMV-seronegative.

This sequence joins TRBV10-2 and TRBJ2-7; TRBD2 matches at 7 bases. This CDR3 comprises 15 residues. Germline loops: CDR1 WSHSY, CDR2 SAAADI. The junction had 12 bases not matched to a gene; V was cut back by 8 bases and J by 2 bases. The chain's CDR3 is CASRGEGTPPYEQYF. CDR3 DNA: TGCGCCAGCCGGGGGGAAGGAACCCCTCCCTACGAGCAGTACTTC.

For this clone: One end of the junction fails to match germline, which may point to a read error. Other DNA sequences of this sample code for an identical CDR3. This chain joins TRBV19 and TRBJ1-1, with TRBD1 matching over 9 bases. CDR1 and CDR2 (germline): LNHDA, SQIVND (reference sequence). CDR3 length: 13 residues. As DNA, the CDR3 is TGTGCCAGCGAGGGACAGGGTTATGCTGAAGCCTTCTTT. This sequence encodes CASEGQGYAEAFF.

Here the CDR3 reads CASTQRQGAGNEQFF. The CDR3 nucleotides read TGTGCCAGCACCCAACGACAGGGGGCTGGGAATGAGCAGTTCTTC. The chain couples TRBV7-9 to TRBJ2-1; 10 bases are shared with TRBD1. Germline-derived CDR1 and CDR2 are SEHNR and FQNEAQ (reference sequence). After removal of 7 bases from V and 7 bases from J, the junction contained 10 bases not matched to a gene. The length of the CDR3 is 15 residues.

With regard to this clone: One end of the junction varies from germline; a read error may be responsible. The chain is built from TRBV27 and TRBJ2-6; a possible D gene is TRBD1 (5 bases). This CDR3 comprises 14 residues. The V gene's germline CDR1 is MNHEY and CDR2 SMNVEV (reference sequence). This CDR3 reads CASSSLSGANGLTF. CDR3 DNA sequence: TGTGCCAGCAGTTCACTCTCTGGGGCCAACGGCCTGACTTTC.

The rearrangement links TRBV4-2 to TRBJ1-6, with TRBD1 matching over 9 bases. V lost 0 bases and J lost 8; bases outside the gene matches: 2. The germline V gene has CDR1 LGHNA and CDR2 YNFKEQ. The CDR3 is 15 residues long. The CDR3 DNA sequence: TGTGCCAGCAGCCAAGAACAGGGGGCTTATTCACCCCTCCACTTT. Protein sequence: CASSQEQGAYSPLHF.

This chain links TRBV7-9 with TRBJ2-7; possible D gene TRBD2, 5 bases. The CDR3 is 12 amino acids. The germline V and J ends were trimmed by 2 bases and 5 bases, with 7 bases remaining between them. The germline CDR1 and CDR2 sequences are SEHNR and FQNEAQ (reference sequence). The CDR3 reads CASSLIGDEQYF. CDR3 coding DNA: TGTGCCAGCAGCTTAATCGGGGACGAGCAGTACTTC.

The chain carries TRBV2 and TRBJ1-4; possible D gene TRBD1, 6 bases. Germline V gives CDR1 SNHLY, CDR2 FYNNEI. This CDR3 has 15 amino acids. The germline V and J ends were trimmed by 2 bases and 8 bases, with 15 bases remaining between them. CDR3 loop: CASSERPGVGEKLFF. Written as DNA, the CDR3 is TGTGCCAGCAGTGAAAGGCCAGGGGTAGGCGAAAAACTGTTTTTT.

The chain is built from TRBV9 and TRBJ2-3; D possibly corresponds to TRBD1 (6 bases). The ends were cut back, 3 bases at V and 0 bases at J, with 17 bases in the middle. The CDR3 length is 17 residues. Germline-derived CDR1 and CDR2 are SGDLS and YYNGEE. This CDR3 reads CASSEGELRVSTDTQYF. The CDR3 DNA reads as TGTGCCAGCAGCGAGGGGGAACTAAGGGTTAGCACAGATACGCAGTATTTT.

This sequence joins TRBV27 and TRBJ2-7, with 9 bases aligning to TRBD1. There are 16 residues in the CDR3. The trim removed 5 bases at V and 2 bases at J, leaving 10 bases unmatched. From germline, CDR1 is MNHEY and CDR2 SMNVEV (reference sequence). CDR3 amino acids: CASSLPPGQGPYEQYF. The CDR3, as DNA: TGTGCCAGCAGTCTCCCCCCGGGACAGGGACCCTACGAGCAGTACTTC.

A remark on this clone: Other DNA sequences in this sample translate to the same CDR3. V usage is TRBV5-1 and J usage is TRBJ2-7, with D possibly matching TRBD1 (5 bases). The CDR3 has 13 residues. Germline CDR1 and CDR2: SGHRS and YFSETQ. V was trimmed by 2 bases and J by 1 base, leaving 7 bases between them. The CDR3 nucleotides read TGCGCCAGCAGCTTTACAGGTTCCTACGAGCAGTACTTC. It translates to CASSFTGSYEQYF.

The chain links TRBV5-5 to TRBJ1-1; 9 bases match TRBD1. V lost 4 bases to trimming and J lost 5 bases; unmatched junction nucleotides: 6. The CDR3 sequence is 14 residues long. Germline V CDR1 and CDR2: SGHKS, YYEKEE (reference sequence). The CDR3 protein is CASSTAGTGTEAFF. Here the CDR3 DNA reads TGTGCCAGCAGCACTGCCGGGACAGGGACTGAAGCTTTCTTT.

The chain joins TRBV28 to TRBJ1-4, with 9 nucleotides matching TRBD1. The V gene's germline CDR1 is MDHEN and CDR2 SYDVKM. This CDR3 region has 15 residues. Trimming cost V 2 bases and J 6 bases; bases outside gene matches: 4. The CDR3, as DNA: TGTGCCAGCAGTTTAGTGGGACAGGGAGATGAAAAACTGTTTTTT. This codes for CASSLVGQGDEKLFF.

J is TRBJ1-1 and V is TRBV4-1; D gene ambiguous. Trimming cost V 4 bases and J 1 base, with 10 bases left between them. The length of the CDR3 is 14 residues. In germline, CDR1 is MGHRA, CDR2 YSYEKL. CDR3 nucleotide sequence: TGCGCCAGCAGCCCCCTCGAGGGGAACACTGAAGCTTTCTTT. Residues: CASSPLEGNTEAFF.

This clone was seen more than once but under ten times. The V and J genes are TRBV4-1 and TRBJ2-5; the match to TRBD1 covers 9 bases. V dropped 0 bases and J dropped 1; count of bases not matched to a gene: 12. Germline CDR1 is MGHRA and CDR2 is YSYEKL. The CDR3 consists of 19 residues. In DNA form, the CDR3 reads TGCGCCAGCAGCCAAGAGAGATTCCCGGACAGGGGTGGCCAAGAGACCCAGTACTTC. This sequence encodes CASSQERFPDRGGQETQYF.